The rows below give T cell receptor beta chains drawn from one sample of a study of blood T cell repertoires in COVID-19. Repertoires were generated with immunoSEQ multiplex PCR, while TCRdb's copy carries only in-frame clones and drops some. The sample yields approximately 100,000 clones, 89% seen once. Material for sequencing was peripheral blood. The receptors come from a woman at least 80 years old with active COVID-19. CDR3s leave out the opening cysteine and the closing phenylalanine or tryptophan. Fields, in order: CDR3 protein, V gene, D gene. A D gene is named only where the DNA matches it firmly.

ASSPRLAGGGNIQY | TRBV11-2 | TRBD2
ASSPLPGQGVTGELF | TRBV6-2/TRBV6-3 | TRBD1
ASSRTNGRAEQF | TRBV7-3 | TRBD2
ASSKTRYDEQF | TRBV19 | .
ASSQLLAGVGNEQF | TRBV3-1/TRBV3-2 | TRBD2
SGALETQY | TRBV20-1 | .
ASSVSGNTGELF | TRBV6-4 | .
ASSLSPTETQY | TRBV28 | .
ASSLGPVTYNEQF | TRBV7-7 | .
ATSREPGLPDNEQF | TRBV15 | .